Sequencing of this T cell receptor (beta chain) was carried out in a study of blood T cell repertoires in COVID-19. Only in-frame clones appear in the TCRdb table, and some are missing; sequencing was by immunoSEQ multiplex PCR. This table holds about 160,000 clones, roughly 84% found once. The receptor was isolated from a man in his fifties or sixties who had recovered from COVID-19. The source material was peripheral blood.

The CDR3 spells CAISESRTGGYGYTF. For the CDR3, the DNA is TGTGCCATCAGTGAGTCCCGGACAGGGGGATATGGCTACACCTTC. The rearrangement joins TRBV10-3 to TRBJ1-2, with 10 bases aligning to TRBD1. The CDR3 runs 15 residues. Germline V lookup: CDR1 ENHRY, CDR2 SYGVKD. V dropped 0 bases and J dropped 5; count of bases not matched to a gene: 3.